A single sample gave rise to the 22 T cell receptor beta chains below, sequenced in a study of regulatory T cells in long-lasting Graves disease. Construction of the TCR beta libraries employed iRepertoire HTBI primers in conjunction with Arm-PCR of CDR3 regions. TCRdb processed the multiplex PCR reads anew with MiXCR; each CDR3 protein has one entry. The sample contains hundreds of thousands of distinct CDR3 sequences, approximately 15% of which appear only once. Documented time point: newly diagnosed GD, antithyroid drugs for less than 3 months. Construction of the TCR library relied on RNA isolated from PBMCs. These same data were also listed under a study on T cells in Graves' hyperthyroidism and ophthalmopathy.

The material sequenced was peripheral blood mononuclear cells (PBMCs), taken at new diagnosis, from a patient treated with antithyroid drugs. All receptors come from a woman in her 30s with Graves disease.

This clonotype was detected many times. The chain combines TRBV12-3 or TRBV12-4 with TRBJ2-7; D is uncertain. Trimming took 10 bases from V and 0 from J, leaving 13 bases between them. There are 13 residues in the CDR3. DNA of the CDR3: TGTGCCACCGTGGGTCCCCCCTCCTACGAGCAGTACTTC. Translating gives CATVGPPSYEQYF.

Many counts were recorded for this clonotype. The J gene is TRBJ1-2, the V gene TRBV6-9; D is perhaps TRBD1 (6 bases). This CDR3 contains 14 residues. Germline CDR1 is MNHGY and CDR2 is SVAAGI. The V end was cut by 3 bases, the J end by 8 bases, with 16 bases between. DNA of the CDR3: TGTGCCAGCAGTTACGCAGGGGACGAACGAGGCTACACCTTC. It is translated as CASSYAGDERGYTF.

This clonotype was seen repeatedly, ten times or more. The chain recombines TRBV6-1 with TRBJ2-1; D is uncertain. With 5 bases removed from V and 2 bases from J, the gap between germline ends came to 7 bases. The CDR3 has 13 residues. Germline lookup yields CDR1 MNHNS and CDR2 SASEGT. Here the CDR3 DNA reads TGTGCCAGCAGTCAGACTCCCTACAATGAGCAGTTCTTC. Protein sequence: CASSQTPYNEQFF.

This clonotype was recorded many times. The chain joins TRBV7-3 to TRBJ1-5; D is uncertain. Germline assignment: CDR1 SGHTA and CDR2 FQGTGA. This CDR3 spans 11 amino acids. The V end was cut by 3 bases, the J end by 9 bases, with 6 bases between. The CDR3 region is CASSFTRPQHF. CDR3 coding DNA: TGTGCCAGCAGCTTCACCCGGCCCCAGCATTTT.

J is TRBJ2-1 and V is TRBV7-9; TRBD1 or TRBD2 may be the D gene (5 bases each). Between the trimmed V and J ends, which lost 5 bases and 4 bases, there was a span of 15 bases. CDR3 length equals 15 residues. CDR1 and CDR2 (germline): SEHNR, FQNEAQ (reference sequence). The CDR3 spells CASSPQEVQYNEQFF. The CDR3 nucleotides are TGTGCCAGCAGCCCACAGGAGGTTCAATACAATGAGCAGTTCTTC.

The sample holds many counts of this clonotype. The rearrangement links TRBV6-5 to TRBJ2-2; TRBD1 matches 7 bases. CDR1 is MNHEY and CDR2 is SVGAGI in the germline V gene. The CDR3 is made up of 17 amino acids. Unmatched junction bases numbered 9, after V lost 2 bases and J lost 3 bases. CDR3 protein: CASSYDDRDPYTGELFF. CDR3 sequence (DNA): TGTGCCAGCAGTTACGACGACAGGGACCCTTACACCGGGGAGCTGTTTTTT.

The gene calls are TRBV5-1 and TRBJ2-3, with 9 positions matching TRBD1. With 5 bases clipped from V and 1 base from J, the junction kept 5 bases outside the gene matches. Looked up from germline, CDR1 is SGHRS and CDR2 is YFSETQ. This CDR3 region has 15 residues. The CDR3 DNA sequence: TGCGCCAGCAGGCGACAGGGGGAACGCACAGATACGCAGTATTTT. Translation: CASRRQGERTDTQYF.

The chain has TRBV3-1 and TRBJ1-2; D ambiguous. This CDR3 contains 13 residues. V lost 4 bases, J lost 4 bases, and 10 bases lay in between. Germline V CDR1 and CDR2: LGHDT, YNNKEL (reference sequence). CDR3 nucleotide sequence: TGTGCCAGCAGCCCTGCCCAGGCCTATGGCTACACCTTC. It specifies CASSPAQAYGYTF.

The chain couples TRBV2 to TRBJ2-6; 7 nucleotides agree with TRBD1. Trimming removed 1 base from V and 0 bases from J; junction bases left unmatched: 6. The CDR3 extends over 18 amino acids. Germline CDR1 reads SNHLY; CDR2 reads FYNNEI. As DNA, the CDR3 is TGTGCCAGCAGTGAAGGGACAGGAAACCTCTCTGGGGCCAACGTCCTGACTTTC. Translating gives CASSEGTGNLSGANVLTF. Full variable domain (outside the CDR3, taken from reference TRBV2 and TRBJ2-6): EPEVTQTPSHQVTQMGQEVILRCVPISNHLYFYWYRQILGQKVEFLVSFYNNEISEKSEIFDDQFSVERPDGSNFTLKIRSTKLEDSAMYFCASSEGTGNLSGANVLTFGAGSRLTVL.

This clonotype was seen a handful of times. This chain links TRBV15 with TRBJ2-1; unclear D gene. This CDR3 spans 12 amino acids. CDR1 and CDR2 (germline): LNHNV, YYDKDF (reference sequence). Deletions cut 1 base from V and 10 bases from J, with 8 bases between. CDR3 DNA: TGTGCCACCAGCAGAGCGGAAGGGGAGCAGTTCTTC. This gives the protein CATSRAEGEQFF.

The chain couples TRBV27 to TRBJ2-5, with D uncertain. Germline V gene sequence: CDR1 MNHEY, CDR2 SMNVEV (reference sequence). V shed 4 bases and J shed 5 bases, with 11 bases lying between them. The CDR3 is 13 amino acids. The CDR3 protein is CASSSNGVETQYF. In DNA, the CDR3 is TGTGCCAGCAGTTCCAACGGAGTCGAGACCCAGTACTTC.

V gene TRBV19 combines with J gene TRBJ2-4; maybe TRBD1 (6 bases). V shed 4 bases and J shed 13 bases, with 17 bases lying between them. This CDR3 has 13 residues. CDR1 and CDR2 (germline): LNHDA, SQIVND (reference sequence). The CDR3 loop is CASSTRGADRQYF. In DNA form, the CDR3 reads TGTGCCAGTAGTACCAGGGGAGCAGATCGACAGTACTTC. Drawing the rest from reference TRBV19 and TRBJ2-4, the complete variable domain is DGGITQSPKYLFRKEGQNVTLSCEQNLNHDAMYWYRQDPGQGLRLIYYSQIVNDFQKGDIAEGYSVSREKKESFPLTVTSAQKNPTAFYLCASSTRGADRQYFGAGTRLSVL.

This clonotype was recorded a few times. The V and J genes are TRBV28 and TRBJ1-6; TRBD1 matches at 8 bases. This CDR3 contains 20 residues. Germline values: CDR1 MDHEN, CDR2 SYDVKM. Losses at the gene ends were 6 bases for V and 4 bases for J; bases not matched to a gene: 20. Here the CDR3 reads CASRRAASYGTGGYNSPLHF. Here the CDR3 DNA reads TGTGCCAGCAGAAGGGCTGCCTCATATGGGACAGGCGGATATAATTCACCCCTCCACTTT.

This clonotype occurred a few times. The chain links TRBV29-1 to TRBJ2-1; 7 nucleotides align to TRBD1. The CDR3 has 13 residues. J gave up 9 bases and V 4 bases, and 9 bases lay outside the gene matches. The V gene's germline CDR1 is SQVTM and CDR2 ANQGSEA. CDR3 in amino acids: CSVGWTGAGEQFF. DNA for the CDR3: TGCAGCGTTGGTTGGACAGGTGCGGGTGAGCAGTTCTTC.

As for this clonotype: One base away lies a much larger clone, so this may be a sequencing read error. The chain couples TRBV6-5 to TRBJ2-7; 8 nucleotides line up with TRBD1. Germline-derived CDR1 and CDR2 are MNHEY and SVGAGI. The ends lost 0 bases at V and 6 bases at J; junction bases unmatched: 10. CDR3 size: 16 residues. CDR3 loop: CASSYSTRGRGLEQYF. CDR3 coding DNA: TGTGCCAGCAGTTACTCGACGCGGGGCAGGGGGCTCGAGCAGTACTTC.

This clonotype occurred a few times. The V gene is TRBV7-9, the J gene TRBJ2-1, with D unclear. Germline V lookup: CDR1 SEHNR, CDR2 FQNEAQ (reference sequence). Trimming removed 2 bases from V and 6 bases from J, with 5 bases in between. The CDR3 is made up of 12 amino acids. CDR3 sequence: CASSLFANEQFF. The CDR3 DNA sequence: TGTGCCAGCAGCTTATTCGCCAATGAGCAGTTCTTC.

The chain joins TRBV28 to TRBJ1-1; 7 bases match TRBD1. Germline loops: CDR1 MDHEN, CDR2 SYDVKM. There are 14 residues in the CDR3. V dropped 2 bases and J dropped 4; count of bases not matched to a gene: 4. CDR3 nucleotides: TGTGCCAGCAGTTTACAGGGGGGGAGCACTGAAGCTTTCTTT. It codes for CASSLQGGSTEAFF.

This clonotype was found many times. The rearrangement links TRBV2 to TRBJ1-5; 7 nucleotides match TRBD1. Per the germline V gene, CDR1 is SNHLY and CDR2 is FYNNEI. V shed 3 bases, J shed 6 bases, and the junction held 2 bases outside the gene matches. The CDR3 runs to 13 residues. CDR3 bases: TGTGCCAGCAGTGATCAGGGGGGTCAGCCCCAGCATTTT. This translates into CASSDQGGQPQHF.

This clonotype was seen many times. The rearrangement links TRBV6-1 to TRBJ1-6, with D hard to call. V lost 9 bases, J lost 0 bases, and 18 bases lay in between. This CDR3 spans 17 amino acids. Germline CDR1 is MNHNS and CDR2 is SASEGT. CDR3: CASGRSPVSSYNSPLHF. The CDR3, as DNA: TGTGCCAGTGGACGGAGCCCGGTGAGCTCCTATAATTCACCCCTCCACTTT.

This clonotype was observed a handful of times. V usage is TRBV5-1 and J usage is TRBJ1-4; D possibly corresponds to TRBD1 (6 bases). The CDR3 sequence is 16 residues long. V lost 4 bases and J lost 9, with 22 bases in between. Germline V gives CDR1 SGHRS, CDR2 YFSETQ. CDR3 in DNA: TGCGCCAGCAGCCCAACTCCGGGACATACCCTTAAAAAACTGTTTTTT. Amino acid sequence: CASSPTPGHTLKKLFF.

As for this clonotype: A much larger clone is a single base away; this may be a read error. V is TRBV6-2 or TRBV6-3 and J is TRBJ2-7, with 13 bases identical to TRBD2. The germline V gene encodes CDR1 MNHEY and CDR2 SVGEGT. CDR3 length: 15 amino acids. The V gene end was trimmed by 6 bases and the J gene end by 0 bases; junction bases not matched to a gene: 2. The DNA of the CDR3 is TGTGCCAGCAGGGGACTAGCGGGAACCTCCTACGAGCAGTACTTC. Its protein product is CASRGLAGTSYEQYF.

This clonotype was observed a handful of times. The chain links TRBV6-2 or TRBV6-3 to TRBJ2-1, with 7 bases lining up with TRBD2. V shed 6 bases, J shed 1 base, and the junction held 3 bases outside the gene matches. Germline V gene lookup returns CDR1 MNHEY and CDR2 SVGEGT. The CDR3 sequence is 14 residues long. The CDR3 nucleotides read TGTGCCAGCAGGGGGGAGGGATCCTACAATGAGCAGTTCTTC. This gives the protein CASRGEGSYNEQFF.